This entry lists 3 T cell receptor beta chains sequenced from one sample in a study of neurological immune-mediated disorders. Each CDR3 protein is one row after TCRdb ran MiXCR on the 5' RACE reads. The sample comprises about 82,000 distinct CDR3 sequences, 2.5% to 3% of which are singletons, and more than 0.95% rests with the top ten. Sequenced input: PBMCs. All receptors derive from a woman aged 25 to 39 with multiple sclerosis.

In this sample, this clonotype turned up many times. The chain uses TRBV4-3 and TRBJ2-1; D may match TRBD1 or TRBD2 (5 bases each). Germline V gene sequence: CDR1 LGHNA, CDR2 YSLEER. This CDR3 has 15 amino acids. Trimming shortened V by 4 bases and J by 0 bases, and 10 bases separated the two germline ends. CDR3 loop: CASSRTGTSYNEQFF. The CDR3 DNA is TGCGCCAGCAGCCGAACCGGGACCTCCTACAATGAGCAGTTCTTC.

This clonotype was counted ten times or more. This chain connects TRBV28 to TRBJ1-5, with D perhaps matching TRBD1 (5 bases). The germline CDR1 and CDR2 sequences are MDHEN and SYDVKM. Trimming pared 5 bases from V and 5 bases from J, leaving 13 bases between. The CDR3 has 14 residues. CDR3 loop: CASSVGVGYQPQHF. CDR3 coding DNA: TGTGCCAGCAGTGTGGGGGTCGGCTATCAGCCCCAGCATTTT.

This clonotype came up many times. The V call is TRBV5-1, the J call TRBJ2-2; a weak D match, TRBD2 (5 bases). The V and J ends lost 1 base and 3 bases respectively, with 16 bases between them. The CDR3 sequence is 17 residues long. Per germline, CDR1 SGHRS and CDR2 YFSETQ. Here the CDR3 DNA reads TGCGCCAGCAGCTTGTATCCTGCTAGCAGCGACACCGGGGAGCTGTTTTTT. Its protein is CASSLYPASSDTGELFF.